A single sample gave rise to the 29 T cell receptor beta chains below, sequenced in a study of blood T cell repertoires in COVID-19. Repertoires were generated with immunoSEQ multiplex PCR, while TCRdb's copy carries only in-frame clones and drops some. Here the sample spans about 140,000 clones, around nine tenths being singletons. Sequencing was carried out using peripheral blood. The receptors come from a woman aged 45 to 65 with active or convalescent COVID-19.

V is TRBV19 and J is TRBJ2-1, with 7 bases identical to TRBD2. Per the germline V gene, CDR1 is LNHDA and CDR2 is SQIVND (reference sequence). The V gene end was trimmed by 2 bases and the J gene end by 7 bases; junction bases not matched to a gene: 5. This CDR3 is 14 amino acids long. The CDR3, as DNA: TGTGCCAGTAGTATAAGCGGGAATCATAATGAGCAGTTCTTC. Translating gives CASSISGNHNEQFF.

The V and J genes are TRBV5-5 and TRBJ2-3, with D unclear. Trimming cost V 1 base and J 0 bases, with 6 bases left between them. This CDR3 is 14 amino acids long. From germline, CDR1 is SGHKS and CDR2 YYEKEE (reference sequence). The CDR3 region is CASSLWRSTDTQYF. The CDR3 DNA sequence: TGTGCCAGCAGCTTGTGGCGGAGCACAGATACGCAGTATTTT.

The chain has TRBV4-2 and TRBJ2-7, with TRBD2 identical over 8 bases. Losses at the gene ends were 0 bases for V and 5 bases for J; bases not matched to a gene: 3. The germline V gene has CDR1 LGHNA and CDR2 YNFKEQ. The CDR3 extends over 14 amino acids. CDR3 region: CASSQDTGGNEQYF. The CDR3 coding sequence is TGTGCCAGCAGCCAAGACACGGGAGGGAACGAGCAGTACTTC.

In nucleotides, the CDR3 is TGTGCCAGCAGCTTGTGGGCTAGAACAGGAATCTCCTACGAGCAGTACTTC. It specifies CASSLWARTGISYEQYF. V is TRBV5-8 and J is TRBJ2-7; tentative D call: TRBD1 (5 bases). The CDR3 is 17 residues long. Looked up from germline, CDR1 is SGHTS and CDR2 is YDEGEE. Trimming took off 1 base at V and 0 bases at J, with 17 bases between the two ends.

This clone was seen at least ten times. This chain connects TRBV9 to TRBJ1-2; a weak D match, TRBD1 (5 bases). Germline V gives CDR1 SGDLS, CDR2 YYNGEE. This CDR3 contains 13 residues. Trimming left V 0 bases short and J 6 bases short, with 9 bases between. CDR3 bases: TGTGCCAGCAGCGTAGCTATAGGGGATGGCTACACCTTC. Translated, it gives CASSVAIGDGYTF.

The chain combines TRBV7-8 with TRBJ1-1; TRBD1 is a possible D gene (5 bases). The V end was cut by 8 bases, the J end by 4 bases, with 20 bases between. The CDR3 runs to 15 residues. The V gene's germline CDR1 is SGHVS and CDR2 FQNEAQ. The CDR3 nucleotides read TGTGCCAGCTCTAGGGGCCCCGAAAAAAGCACTGAAGCTTTCTTT. The encoded protein is CASSRGPEKSTEAFF.

J is TRBJ2-2 and V is TRBV7-9; TRBD2 agrees at 14 bases. This CDR3 contains 18 residues. Unmatched junction bases numbered 11, after V lost 7 bases and J lost 4 bases. Germline CDR1 is SEHNR and CDR2 is FQNEAQ (reference sequence). The CDR3 reads CASTGLAGGIGVTGELFF. The CDR3 DNA sequence: TGTGCCAGCACCGGACTAGCGGGAGGAATCGGGGTCACCGGGGAGCTGTTTTTT.

J is TRBJ1-4 and V is TRBV28; no clear D gene. The CDR3 length is 17 residues. Germline V gene lookup returns CDR1 MDHEN and CDR2 SYDVKM. Deletions cut 3 bases from V and 0 bases from J, with 14 bases between. CDR3 amino acids: CASSLATDFTTNEKLFF. CDR3 DNA: TGTGCCAGCAGTTTGGCGACGGACTTCACAACTAATGAAAAACTGTTTTTT. The whole variable domain, remainder taken from reference TRBV28 and TRBJ1-4, is DVKVTQSSRYLVKRTGEKVFLECVQDMDHENMFWYRQDPGLGLRLIYFSYDVKMKEKGDIPEGYSVSREKKERFSLILESASTNQTSMYLCASSLATDFTTNEKLFFGSGTQLSVL.

The chain is built from TRBV7-6 and TRBJ2-3, with D maybe TRBD1 (5 bases). The V end lost 2 bases, the J end lost 3 bases, and 12 bases lay between the germline ends. CDR3 length: 15 residues. The germline V gene has CDR1 SGHVS and CDR2 FNYEAQ. This CDR3 is CASSLQGLGTDTQYF. As DNA, the CDR3 is TGTGCCAGCAGCTTACAGGGATTGGGGACAGATACGCAGTATTTT. Drawing the rest from reference TRBV7-6 and TRBJ2-3, the complete variable domain is GAGVSQSPRYKVTKRGQDVALRCDPISGHVSLYWYRQALGQGPEFLTYFNYEAQQDKSGLPNDRFSAERPEGSISTLTIQRTEQRDSAMYRCASSLQGLGTDTQYFGPGTRLTVL.

The rearrangement joins TRBV6-5 to TRBJ2-7; D may be TRBD1 (6 bases). The CDR3 consists of 15 residues. Germline CDR1 and CDR2: MNHEY and SVGAGI. V gave up 6 bases and J gave up 4 bases, with 19 bases separating them. CDR3 bases: TGTGCCAGCAGCCCACCGGGACAAGGCGGATACGAGCAGTACTTC. Translating it yields CASSPPGQGGYEQYF.

The gene calls are TRBV7-6 and TRBJ2-1; D is perhaps TRBD2 (5 bases). The CDR3 runs 16 residues. Trimming took off 5 bases at V and 8 bases at J, with 22 bases between the two ends. Germline V CDR1 and CDR2: SGHVS, FNYEAQ. CDR3 protein: CASSLGYGRENHEQFF. The DNA of the CDR3 is TGTGCCAGCAGCCTAGGGTACGGTCGGGAAAATCATGAGCAGTTCTTC.

The chain is built from TRBV27 and TRBJ2-2; 12 bases agree with TRBD2. V shed 10 bases, J shed 5 bases, and the junction held 20 bases outside the gene matches. Germline CDR1 and CDR2: MNHEY and SMNVEV (reference sequence). This CDR3 comprises 19 residues. DNA for the CDR3: TGTGCCACCTTTTCCCCACTAGCGGGAGGAACACTTCGAACCGGGGAGCTGTTTTTT. It yields the protein CATFSPLAGGTLRTGELFF.

The chain uses TRBV6-2 or TRBV6-3 and TRBJ2-1; TRBD2 matches 13 bases. The V gene's germline CDR1 is MNHEY and CDR2 SVGEGT. CDR3 length: 17 residues. The V segment lost 5 bases and the J segment 4 bases; nucleotides outside the gene matches: 8. CDR3 in amino acids: CASSETSGRTSYNEQFF. In DNA form, the CDR3 reads TGTGCCAGCAGTGAGACTAGCGGGAGGACTTCGTACAATGAGCAGTTCTTC.

This sequence joins TRBV29-1 and TRBJ2-7; 11 bases are a match to TRBD2. The CDR3 consists of 13 residues. CDR1 and CDR2 from the germline V gene are SQVTM and ANQGSEA. The ends lost 6 bases at V and 4 bases at J; junction bases unmatched: 5. The CDR3 sequence is CSVLGTSGYEQYF. Written as DNA, the CDR3 is TGCAGCGTGCTCGGGACTAGCGGTTACGAGCAGTACTTC.

This clone appeared once. The V and J genes are TRBV27 and TRBJ2-3; 13 nucleotides agree with TRBD2. Germline V gene data show CDR1 as MNHEY and CDR2 as SMNVEV (reference sequence). This CDR3 contains 14 residues. The ends lost 2 bases at V and 13 bases at J; junction bases unmatched: 6. As DNA, the CDR3 is TGTGCCAGCAGTTTACACCGGACTAGCGGGAGCGAGTATTTT. Translated, it gives CASSLHRTSGSEYF.

The J gene is TRBJ2-1, the V gene TRBV27, with 10 nucleotides matching TRBD2. Germline V lookup: CDR1 MNHEY, CDR2 SMNVEV (reference sequence). V shed 4 bases and J 5 bases; nucleotides not matched to a gene: 5. There are 15 residues in the CDR3. CDR3 in amino acids: CASSSSGSINNEQFF. The CDR3 DNA reads as TGTGCCAGCAGTTCTAGCGGGAGTATCAACAATGAGCAGTTCTTC.

The rearrangement links TRBV9 to TRBJ2-3; TRBD2 agrees at 11 bases. Germline loops: CDR1 SGDLS, CDR2 YYNGEE. After removal of 4 bases from V and 4 bases from J, the junction contained 5 bases not matched to a gene. The CDR3 runs to 15 residues. As DNA, the CDR3 is TGTGCCAGCAGCCCCCTAGCGGGAGGTTCAGATACGCAGTATTTT. This codes for CASSPLAGGSDTQYF.

The J gene is TRBJ2-1, the V gene TRBV30; maybe TRBD1 (6 bases). Germline CDR1 reads GTSNPN; CDR2 reads SVGIG (reference sequence). V was shortened by 2 bases and J by 3 bases, with 11 bases between the two germline ends. This CDR3 region has 14 residues. The CDR3 sequence is CAWSFRDNYNEQFF. For the CDR3, the DNA is TGTGCCTGGAGTTTCAGGGACAACTACAATGAGCAGTTCTTC.

This chain uses TRBV29-1 with TRBJ2-3; TRBD2 agrees at 14 bases. There are 16 residues in the CDR3. Per germline, CDR1 SQVTM and CDR2 ANQGSEA. V gave up 4 bases and J gave up 1 base; unmatched junction bases: 4. CDR3 DNA: TGCAGCGTTGGGGGACTAGCGGGAGTTGGCACAGATACGCAGTATTTT. It specifies CSVGGLAGVGTDTQYF.

This chain connects TRBV11-2 to TRBJ1-1, with D unclear. CDR1 SGHAT and CDR2 FQNNGV come from the germline V gene. This CDR3 spans 17 amino acids. Deletions cut 1 base from V and 1 base from J, with 16 bases between. The CDR3 region has the DNA TGTGCCAGCAGCTTAGTTCCCGTACAACCCTGGAACACTGAAGCTTTCTTT. Protein product: CASSLVPVQPWNTEAFF.

The gene calls are TRBV11-3 and TRBJ1-6; unclear D gene. Germline CDR1 and CDR2: SGHNT and YENEEA. V gave up 4 bases and J gave up 9 bases, with 10 bases separating them. The CDR3 sequence is 13 residues long. CDR3 loop: CASSSDRFSPLHF. The CDR3 nucleotides read TGTGCCAGCAGCTCCGATAGATTTTCACCCCTCCACTTT.

This CDR3 reads CASSYGGTSGSYEQYF. The CDR3 nucleotides are TGTGCCAGCAGTTACGGGGGGACTAGCGGCTCCTACGAGCAGTACTTC. The chain employs TRBV6-5 and TRBJ2-7; the match to TRBD2 covers 11 bases. Germline values: CDR1 MNHEY, CDR2 SVGAGI. V gave up 2 bases and J gave up 0 bases; unmatched junction bases: 3. The CDR3 is 16 residues long.

The V call is TRBV7-2, the J call TRBJ2-5; possibly TRBD2 for D (6 bases). V gave up 0 bases and J gave up 0 bases, with 14 bases separating them. CDR3 length: 17 residues. Germline V gene sequence: CDR1 SGHTA, CDR2 FQGNSA. The CDR3 here is CASSLAGSAGYQETQYF. The CDR3 DNA follows: TGTGCCAGCAGCTTAGCTGGGTCCGCGGGGTACCAAGAGACCCAGTACTTC. The complete variable domain, with remaining parts taken from reference TRBV7-2 and TRBJ2-5, reads GAGVSQSPSNKVTEKGKDVELRCDPISGHTALYWYRQSLGQGLEFLIYFQGNSAPDKSGLPSDRFSAERTGGSVSTLTIQRTQQEDSAVYLCASSLAGSAGYQETQYFGPGTRLLVL.

The chain has TRBV11-3 and TRBJ2-2; weak D call: TRBD1 (5 bases). CDR1 and CDR2 (germline): SGHNT, YENEEA. V was pared by 0 bases and J by 5 bases, with 10 bases between. The CDR3 sequence is 15 residues long. CDR3 coding DNA: TGTGCCAGCAGCTTAGACGTAGGGGTTACCGGGGAGCTGTTTTTT. Its translation is CASSLDVGVTGELFF.

The chain has TRBV5-1 and TRBJ2-7; a possible D gene is TRBD2 (6 bases). V was shortened by 5 bases and J by 5 bases, with 17 bases between the two germline ends. The CDR3 is 14 residues long. Looked up from germline, CDR1 is SGHRS and CDR2 is YFSETQ. CDR3 sequence: CASRSTGTADEQYF. DNA for the CDR3: TGCGCCAGCAGGTCTACGGGGACTGCTGACGAGCAGTACTTC.

The chain couples TRBV27 to TRBJ1-2; D possibly corresponds to TRBD1 (5 bases). The V gene lost 6 bases and the J gene lost 6 bases, with 14 bases spanning the gap. CDR3 size: 13 residues. Germline CDR1 MNHEY, CDR2 SMNVEV (reference sequence). Here the CDR3 DNA reads TGTGCCAGCAGAGCGGGGGGGGTACATGGCTACACCTTC. Protein product: CASRAGGVHGYTF.

The CDR3 sequence: CASSQSDRGYGYTF. The CDR3 DNA follows: TGTGCCAGCAGCCAATCGGACAGGGGCTATGGCTACACCTTC. J is TRBJ1-2 and V is TRBV16, with 9 bases that match TRBD1. Germline V gives CDR1 KGHSY, CDR2 FQNENV. The CDR3 spans 14 residues. With V trimmed by 0 bases and J by 4 bases, 0 bases remained unmatched.

This chain links TRBV30 with TRBJ2-5; no clear D. Trimming took off 5 bases at V and 5 bases at J, with 6 bases between the two ends. Germline V lookup: CDR1 GTSNPN, CDR2 SVGIG (reference sequence). This CDR3 region has 10 residues. The CDR3 sequence is CAWGLETQYF. The CDR3 DNA reads TGTGCCTGGGGCCTTGAGACCCAGTACTTC.

V usage is TRBV7-9 and J usage is TRBJ1-2, with TRBD1 as a possible D gene (5 bases). V gave up 0 bases and J gave up 8 bases, with 10 bases separating them. This CDR3 region has 13 residues. CDR1 and CDR2 (germline): SEHNR, FQNEAQ (reference sequence). As DNA, the CDR3 is TGTGCCAGCAGCTTAGCGCAGGGAAGCGGCTACACCTTC. Amino acids: CASSLAQGSGYTF.